A single sample is the source of the 5 T cell receptor beta chains below, sequenced in a study of shared clonotypes between healthy human individuals. TCRdb's copy holds only in-frame clones and misses some; the assay was immunoSEQ multiplex PCR. This table has approximately 2.3 million clones, approximately 95% appearing once. Sequencing used naive CD4+ T cells from PBMCs. Subset denoted: CD45RA+ positively selected. All receptors derive from a man aged 18-30 years in good health. Some clones in this sample may be carry-over from other donors' samples.

The chain has TRBV7-2 and TRBJ2-1; 10 nucleotides line up with TRBD2. Looked up from germline, CDR1 is SGHTA and CDR2 is FQGNSA. The length of the CDR3 is 17 residues. With V trimmed by 1 base and J by 4 bases, 7 bases remained unmatched. The CDR3 coding sequence is TGTGCCAGCAGCTTAGGGTTAGCGGGAGGCCCGTACAATGAGCAGTTCTTC. Protein sequence: CASSLGLAGGPYNEQFF.

The rearrangement joins TRBV5-1 to TRBJ2-1, with TRBD2 as a possible D gene (6 bases). The germline CDR1 and CDR2 sequences are SGHRS and YFSETQ. Trimming shortened V by 0 bases and J by 6 bases, and 13 bases separated the two germline ends. The CDR3 has 15 residues. This chain's CDR3 is CASSLDPGGANEQFF. The CDR3 DNA reads TGCGCCAGCAGCTTGGATCCCGGGGGAGCCAATGAGCAGTTCTTC.

The chain has TRBV5-1 and TRBJ1-1; 11 nucleotides align to TRBD1. Germline V CDR1 and CDR2: SGHRS, YFSETQ. Trimming at V came to 3 bases and at J to 4 bases, leaving 5 bases not matched to a gene. The CDR3 length is 15 residues. The CDR3 sequence: CASSSQGQGGTEAFF. The CDR3 coding sequence is TGCGCCAGCAGCTCCCAGGGACAGGGGGGCACTGAAGCTTTCTTT.

V usage is TRBV10-3 and J usage is TRBJ1-5, with a weak D call TRBD1 (6 bases). Trimming cost V 5 bases and J 7 bases, with 18 bases left between them. Germline loops: CDR1 ENHRY, CDR2 SYGVKD. CDR3 length equals 15 residues. The CDR3 here is CAISQQGSFIQPQHF. The DNA of the CDR3 is TGTGCCATCAGTCAACAGGGATCCTTTATACAGCCCCAGCATTTT.

The chain couples TRBV5-1 to TRBJ2-2; 8 nucleotides align to TRBD2. CDR1 is SGHRS, CDR2 YFSETQ, per germline. The CDR3 is 16 residues long. The CDR3 spells CASEGPGGSYTGELFF. The CDR3 DNA reads as TGCGCGAGCGAGGGCCCGGGAGGGTCGTACACCGGGGAGCTGTTTTTT.